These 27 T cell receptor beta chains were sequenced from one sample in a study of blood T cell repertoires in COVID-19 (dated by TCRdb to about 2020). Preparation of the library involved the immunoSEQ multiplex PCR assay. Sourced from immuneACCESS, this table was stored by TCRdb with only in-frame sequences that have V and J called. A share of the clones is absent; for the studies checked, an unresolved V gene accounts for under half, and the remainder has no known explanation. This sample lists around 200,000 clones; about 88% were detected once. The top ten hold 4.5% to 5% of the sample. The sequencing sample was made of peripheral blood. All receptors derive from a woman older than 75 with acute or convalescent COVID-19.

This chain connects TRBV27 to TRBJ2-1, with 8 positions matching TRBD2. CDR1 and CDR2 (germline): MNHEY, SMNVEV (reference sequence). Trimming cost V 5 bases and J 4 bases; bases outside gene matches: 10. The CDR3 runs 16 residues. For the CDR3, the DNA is TGTGCCAGCAGTCCCGGACTAGCCCGGCCTTACAATGAGCAGTTCTTC. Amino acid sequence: CASSPGLARPYNEQFF.

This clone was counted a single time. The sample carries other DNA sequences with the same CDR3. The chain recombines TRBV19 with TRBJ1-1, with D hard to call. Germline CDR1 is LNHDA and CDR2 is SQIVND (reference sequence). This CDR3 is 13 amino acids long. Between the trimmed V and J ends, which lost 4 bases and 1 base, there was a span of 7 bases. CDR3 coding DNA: TGTGCCAGTAGTAAGACTGGGAACACTGAAGCTTTCTTT. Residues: CASSKTGNTEAFF.

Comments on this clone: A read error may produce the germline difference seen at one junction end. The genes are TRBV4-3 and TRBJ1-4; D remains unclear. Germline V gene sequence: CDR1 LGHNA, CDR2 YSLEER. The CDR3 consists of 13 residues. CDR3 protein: CASSEEQYEKLFF. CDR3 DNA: TGCGCCAGCAGCGAAGAACAGTATGAAAAACTGTTTTTT.

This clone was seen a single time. The DNA of the CDR3 is TGTGCCAGCTCACCACAGAGGGAGCAGTTCTTC. As protein: CASSPQREQFF. The chain has TRBV18 and TRBJ2-1; D gene ambiguous. Germline V lookup: CDR1 KGHSH, CDR2 LQKENI. The CDR3 length is 11 residues. Deletions cut 1 base from V and 10 bases from J, with 5 bases between.

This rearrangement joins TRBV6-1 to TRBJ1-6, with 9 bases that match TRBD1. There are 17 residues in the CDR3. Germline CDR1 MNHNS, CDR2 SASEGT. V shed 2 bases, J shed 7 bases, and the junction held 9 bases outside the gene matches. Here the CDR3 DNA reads TGTGCCAGCAGTGAATCCACAGGGGGCATCTGGAATTCACCCCTCCACTTT. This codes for CASSESTGGIWNSPLHF.

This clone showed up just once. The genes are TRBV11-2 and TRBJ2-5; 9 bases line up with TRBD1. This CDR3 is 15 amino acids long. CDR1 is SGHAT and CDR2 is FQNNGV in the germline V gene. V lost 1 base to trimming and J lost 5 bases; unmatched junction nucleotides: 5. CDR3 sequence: CASSLATDRGETQYF. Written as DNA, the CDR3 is TGTGCCAGCAGCTTAGCAACCGACAGGGGGGAGACCCAGTACTTC.

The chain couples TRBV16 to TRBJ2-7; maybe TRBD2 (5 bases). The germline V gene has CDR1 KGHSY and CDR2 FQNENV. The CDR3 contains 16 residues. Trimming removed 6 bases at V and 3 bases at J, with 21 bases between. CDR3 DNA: TGTGCCAGCAGTTCAATCAACGGGGTTCTAGGCTACGAGCAGTACTTC. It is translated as CASSSINGVLGYEQYF. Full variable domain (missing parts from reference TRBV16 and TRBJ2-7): GEEVAQTPKHLVRGEGQKAKLYCAPIKGHSYVFWYQQVLKNEFKFLISFQNENVFDETGMPKERFSAKCLPNSPCSLEIQATKLEDSAVYFCASSSINGVLGYEQYFGPGTRLTVT.

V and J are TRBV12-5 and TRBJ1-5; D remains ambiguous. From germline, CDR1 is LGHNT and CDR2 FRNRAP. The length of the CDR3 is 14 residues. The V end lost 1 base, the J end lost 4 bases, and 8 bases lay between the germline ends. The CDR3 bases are TGTGCTAGTGGTTTGGCCGAGGGTAATCAGCCCCAGCATTTT. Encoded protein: CASGLAEGNQPQHF.

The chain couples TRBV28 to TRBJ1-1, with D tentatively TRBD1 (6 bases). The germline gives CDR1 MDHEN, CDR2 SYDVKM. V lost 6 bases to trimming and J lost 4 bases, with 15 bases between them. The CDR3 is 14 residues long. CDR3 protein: CASRGYGGPTEAFF. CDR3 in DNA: TGTGCCAGCAGAGGGTACGGGGGGCCCACTGAAGCTTTCTTT.

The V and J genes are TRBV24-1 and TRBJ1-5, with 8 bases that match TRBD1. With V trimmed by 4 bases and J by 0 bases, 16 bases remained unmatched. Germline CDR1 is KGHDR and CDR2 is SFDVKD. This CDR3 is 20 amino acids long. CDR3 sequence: CATSDLSRGTGSFSNQPQHF. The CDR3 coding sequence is TGTGCCACCAGTGACCTATCCCGCGGGACAGGTTCCTTTAGCAATCAGCCCCAGCATTTT.

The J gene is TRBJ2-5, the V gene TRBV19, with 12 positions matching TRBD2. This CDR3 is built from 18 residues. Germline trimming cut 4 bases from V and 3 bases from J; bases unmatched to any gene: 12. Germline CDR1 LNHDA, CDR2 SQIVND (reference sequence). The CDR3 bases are TGTGCCAGTAGTACCCCGGGACTAGCGGGTCTTGGGAAAGAGACCCAGTACTTC. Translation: CASSTPGLAGLGKETQYF.

The CDR3 loop reads CASSQDRWTHTEAFF. The CDR3 region has the DNA TGCGCCAGCAGCCAAGATAGGTGGACACACACTGAAGCTTTCTTT. The chain carries TRBV4-3 and TRBJ1-1, with D perhaps TRBD1 (5 bases). CDR3 length: 15 residues. Germline lookup yields CDR1 LGHNA and CDR2 YSLEER. V shed 0 bases and J shed 3 bases, with 11 bases lying between them.

This CDR3 reads CASSPLGTSEQFF. The CDR3 DNA is TGTGCCAGCAGTCCCTTGGGGACTAGTGAGCAGTTCTTC. V usage is TRBV27 and J usage is TRBJ2-1, with 8 bases identical to TRBD2. The trim removed 5 bases at V and 9 bases at J, leaving 6 bases unmatched. This CDR3 has 13 amino acids. The germline CDR1 and CDR2 sequences are MNHEY and SMNVEV (reference sequence).

The CDR3 nucleotides are TGTGCCAGCAGCTTAGAGGGGGCCCGGGGGACTGAAGCTTTCTTT. Its translation is CASSLEGARGTEAFF. This rearrangement joins TRBV7-2 to TRBJ1-1; 7 nucleotides align to TRBD1. This CDR3 region has 15 residues. CDR1 SGHTA and CDR2 FQGNSA come from the germline V gene. V lost 1 base, J lost 5 bases, and 7 bases stayed unmatched.

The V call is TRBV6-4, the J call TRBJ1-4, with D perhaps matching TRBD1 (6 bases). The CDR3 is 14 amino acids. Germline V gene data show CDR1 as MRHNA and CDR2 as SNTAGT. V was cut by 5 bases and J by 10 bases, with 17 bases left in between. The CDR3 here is CASSLQARGGKLFF. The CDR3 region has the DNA TGTGCCAGCAGTCTCCAAGCCAGGGGCGGAAAACTGTTTTTT.

CDR3 in DNA: TGTGCCAGTAGTACCACAGCAGCAACTAATGAAAAACTGTTTTTT. This encodes CASSTTAATNEKLFF. The chain employs TRBV19 and TRBJ1-4; D unclear. V shed 4 bases and J shed 0 bases, with 9 bases lying between them. The CDR3 has 15 residues. Germline CDR1 reads LNHDA; CDR2 reads SQIVND (reference sequence).

The CDR3 sequence is CASSVGGSGILTEQYF. DNA of the CDR3: TGTGCCAGCAGCGTAGGGGGTAGCGGGATCTTAACCGAGCAGTACTTC. V is TRBV9 and J is TRBJ2-7; 8 bases fit TRBD2. This CDR3 spans 16 amino acids. Trimming cost V 0 bases and J 6 bases; bases outside gene matches: 11. CDR1 is SGDLS and CDR2 is YYNGEE in the germline V gene.

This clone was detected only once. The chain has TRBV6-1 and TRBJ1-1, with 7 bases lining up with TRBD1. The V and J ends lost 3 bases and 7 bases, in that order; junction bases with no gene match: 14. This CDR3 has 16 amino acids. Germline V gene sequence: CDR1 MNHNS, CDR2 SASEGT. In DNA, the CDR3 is TGTGCCAGCAGTGATCGCCATAACAGGGGCAGTTTTGAAGCTTTCTTT. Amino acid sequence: CASSDRHNRGSFEAFF.

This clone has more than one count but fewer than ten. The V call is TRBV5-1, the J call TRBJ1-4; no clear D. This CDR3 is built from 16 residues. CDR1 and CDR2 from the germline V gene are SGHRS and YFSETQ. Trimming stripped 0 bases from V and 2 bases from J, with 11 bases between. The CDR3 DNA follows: TGCGCCAGCAGCTTGGGAGAGATCCCCACTAATGAAAAACTGTTTTTT. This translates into CASSLGEIPTNEKLFF.

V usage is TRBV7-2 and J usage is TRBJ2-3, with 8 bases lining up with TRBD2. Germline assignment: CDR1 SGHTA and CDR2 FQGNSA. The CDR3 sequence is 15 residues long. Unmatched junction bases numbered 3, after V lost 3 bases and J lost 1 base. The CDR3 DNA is TGTGCCAGCAGCTTCGTGACTAGCGGCACAGATACGCAGTATTTT. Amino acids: CASSFVTSGTDTQYF.

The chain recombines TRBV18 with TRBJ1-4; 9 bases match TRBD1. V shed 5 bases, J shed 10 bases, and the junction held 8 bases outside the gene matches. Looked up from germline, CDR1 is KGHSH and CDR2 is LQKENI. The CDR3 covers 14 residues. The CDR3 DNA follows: TGTGCCAGCTCATCCCGGGACAGGGAAGGAAAACTGTTTTTT. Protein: CASSSRDREGKLFF.

DNA of the CDR3: TGTGCCAGAAGGAGGGGGGGATTCAACTATGGCTACACCTTC. This encodes CARRRGGFNYGYTF. The chain employs TRBV19 and TRBJ1-2; tentative D call: TRBD1 (6 bases). Germline-derived CDR1 and CDR2 are LNHDA and SQIVND (reference sequence). Trimming shortened V by 9 bases and J by 2 bases, and 16 bases separated the two germline ends. This CDR3 has 14 residues.

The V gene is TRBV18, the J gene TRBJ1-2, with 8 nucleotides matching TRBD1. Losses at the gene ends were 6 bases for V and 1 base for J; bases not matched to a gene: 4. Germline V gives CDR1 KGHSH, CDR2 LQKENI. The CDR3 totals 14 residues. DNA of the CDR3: TGTGCCAGCTCGGTGGGACAGGTTAACTATGGCTACACCTTC. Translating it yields CASSVGQVNYGYTF. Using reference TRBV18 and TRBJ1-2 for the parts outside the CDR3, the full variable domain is NAGVMQNPRHLVRRRGQEARLRCSPMKGHSHVYWYRQLPEEGLKFMVYLQKENIIDESGMPKERFSAEFPKEGPSILRIQQVVRGDSAAYFCASSVGQVNYGYTFGSGTRLTVV.

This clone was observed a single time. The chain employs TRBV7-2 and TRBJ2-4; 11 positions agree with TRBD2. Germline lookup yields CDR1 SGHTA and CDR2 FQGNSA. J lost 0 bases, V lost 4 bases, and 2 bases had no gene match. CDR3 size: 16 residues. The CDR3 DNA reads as TGTGCCAGCAGCTCGGGACTAGCGGTAGCCAAAAACATTCAGTACTTC. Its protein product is CASSSGLAVAKNIQYF.

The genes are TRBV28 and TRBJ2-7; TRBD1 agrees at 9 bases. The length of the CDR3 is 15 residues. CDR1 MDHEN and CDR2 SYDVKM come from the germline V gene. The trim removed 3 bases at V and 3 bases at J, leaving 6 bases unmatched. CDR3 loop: CASSFRRTGDYEQYF. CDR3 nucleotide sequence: TGTGCCAGCAGTTTTCGCCGGACAGGGGACTACGAGCAGTACTTC.

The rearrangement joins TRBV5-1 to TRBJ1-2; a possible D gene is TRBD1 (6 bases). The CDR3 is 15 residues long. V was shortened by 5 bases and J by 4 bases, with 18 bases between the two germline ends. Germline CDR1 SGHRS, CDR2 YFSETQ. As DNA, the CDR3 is TGCGCCAGCAGACCCGTTTCCGGGGACACCTATGGCTACACCTTC. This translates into CASRPVSGDTYGYTF.

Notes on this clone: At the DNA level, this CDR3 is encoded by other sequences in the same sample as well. The CDR3 DNA is TGTGCCAGCTCTCCTAGCGTGTCGTCCTACAATGAGCAGTTCTTC. Translating gives CASSPSVSSYNEQFF. This rearrangement joins TRBV18 to TRBJ2-1; a possible D gene is TRBD2 (6 bases). Germline assignment: CDR1 KGHSH and CDR2 LQKENI. Between the trimmed V and J ends, which lost 6 bases and 1 base, there was a span of 13 bases. The CDR3 has 15 amino acids.